This TCR beta chain was captured by sequencing in a study of PD-L1 blockade in urothelial cancer. Study background: Reported median T cell count for blood samples was roughly 140,000.

This clone came up once. What it binds is not known. Assay: immunoSEQ multiplex PCR; the TCRdb copy retains only in-frame clones and omits some. The sample holds nearly 30,000 clones, roughly 86% seen once. Findings and limits, study-wide: Pretreatment clonality of the blood TCR repertoire below the median was predictive of superior survival. Larger 3-week expansion of tumor-associated blood clones was seen in durable-benefit patients.

Peripheral blood mononuclear cells were collected from every patient before and during treatment, yielding between 1 and 8 samples per patient. The source of this sequence is a middle-aged man with urothelial cancer. Sequencing used PBMCs, obtained around atezolizumab (anti-PD-L1) treatment.

The CDR3 protein is CASSFGGTSTDTQYF. CDR3 nucleotide sequence: TGTGCCAGCAGCTTCGGAGGGACTAGCACAGATACGCAGTATTTT. The gene calls are TRBV7-6 and TRBJ2-3; TRBD2 might be the D (6 bases). Trimming took off 3 bases at V and 0 bases at J, with 10 bases between the two ends. The CDR3 length is 15 residues. Per germline, CDR1 SGHVS and CDR2 FNYEAQ.